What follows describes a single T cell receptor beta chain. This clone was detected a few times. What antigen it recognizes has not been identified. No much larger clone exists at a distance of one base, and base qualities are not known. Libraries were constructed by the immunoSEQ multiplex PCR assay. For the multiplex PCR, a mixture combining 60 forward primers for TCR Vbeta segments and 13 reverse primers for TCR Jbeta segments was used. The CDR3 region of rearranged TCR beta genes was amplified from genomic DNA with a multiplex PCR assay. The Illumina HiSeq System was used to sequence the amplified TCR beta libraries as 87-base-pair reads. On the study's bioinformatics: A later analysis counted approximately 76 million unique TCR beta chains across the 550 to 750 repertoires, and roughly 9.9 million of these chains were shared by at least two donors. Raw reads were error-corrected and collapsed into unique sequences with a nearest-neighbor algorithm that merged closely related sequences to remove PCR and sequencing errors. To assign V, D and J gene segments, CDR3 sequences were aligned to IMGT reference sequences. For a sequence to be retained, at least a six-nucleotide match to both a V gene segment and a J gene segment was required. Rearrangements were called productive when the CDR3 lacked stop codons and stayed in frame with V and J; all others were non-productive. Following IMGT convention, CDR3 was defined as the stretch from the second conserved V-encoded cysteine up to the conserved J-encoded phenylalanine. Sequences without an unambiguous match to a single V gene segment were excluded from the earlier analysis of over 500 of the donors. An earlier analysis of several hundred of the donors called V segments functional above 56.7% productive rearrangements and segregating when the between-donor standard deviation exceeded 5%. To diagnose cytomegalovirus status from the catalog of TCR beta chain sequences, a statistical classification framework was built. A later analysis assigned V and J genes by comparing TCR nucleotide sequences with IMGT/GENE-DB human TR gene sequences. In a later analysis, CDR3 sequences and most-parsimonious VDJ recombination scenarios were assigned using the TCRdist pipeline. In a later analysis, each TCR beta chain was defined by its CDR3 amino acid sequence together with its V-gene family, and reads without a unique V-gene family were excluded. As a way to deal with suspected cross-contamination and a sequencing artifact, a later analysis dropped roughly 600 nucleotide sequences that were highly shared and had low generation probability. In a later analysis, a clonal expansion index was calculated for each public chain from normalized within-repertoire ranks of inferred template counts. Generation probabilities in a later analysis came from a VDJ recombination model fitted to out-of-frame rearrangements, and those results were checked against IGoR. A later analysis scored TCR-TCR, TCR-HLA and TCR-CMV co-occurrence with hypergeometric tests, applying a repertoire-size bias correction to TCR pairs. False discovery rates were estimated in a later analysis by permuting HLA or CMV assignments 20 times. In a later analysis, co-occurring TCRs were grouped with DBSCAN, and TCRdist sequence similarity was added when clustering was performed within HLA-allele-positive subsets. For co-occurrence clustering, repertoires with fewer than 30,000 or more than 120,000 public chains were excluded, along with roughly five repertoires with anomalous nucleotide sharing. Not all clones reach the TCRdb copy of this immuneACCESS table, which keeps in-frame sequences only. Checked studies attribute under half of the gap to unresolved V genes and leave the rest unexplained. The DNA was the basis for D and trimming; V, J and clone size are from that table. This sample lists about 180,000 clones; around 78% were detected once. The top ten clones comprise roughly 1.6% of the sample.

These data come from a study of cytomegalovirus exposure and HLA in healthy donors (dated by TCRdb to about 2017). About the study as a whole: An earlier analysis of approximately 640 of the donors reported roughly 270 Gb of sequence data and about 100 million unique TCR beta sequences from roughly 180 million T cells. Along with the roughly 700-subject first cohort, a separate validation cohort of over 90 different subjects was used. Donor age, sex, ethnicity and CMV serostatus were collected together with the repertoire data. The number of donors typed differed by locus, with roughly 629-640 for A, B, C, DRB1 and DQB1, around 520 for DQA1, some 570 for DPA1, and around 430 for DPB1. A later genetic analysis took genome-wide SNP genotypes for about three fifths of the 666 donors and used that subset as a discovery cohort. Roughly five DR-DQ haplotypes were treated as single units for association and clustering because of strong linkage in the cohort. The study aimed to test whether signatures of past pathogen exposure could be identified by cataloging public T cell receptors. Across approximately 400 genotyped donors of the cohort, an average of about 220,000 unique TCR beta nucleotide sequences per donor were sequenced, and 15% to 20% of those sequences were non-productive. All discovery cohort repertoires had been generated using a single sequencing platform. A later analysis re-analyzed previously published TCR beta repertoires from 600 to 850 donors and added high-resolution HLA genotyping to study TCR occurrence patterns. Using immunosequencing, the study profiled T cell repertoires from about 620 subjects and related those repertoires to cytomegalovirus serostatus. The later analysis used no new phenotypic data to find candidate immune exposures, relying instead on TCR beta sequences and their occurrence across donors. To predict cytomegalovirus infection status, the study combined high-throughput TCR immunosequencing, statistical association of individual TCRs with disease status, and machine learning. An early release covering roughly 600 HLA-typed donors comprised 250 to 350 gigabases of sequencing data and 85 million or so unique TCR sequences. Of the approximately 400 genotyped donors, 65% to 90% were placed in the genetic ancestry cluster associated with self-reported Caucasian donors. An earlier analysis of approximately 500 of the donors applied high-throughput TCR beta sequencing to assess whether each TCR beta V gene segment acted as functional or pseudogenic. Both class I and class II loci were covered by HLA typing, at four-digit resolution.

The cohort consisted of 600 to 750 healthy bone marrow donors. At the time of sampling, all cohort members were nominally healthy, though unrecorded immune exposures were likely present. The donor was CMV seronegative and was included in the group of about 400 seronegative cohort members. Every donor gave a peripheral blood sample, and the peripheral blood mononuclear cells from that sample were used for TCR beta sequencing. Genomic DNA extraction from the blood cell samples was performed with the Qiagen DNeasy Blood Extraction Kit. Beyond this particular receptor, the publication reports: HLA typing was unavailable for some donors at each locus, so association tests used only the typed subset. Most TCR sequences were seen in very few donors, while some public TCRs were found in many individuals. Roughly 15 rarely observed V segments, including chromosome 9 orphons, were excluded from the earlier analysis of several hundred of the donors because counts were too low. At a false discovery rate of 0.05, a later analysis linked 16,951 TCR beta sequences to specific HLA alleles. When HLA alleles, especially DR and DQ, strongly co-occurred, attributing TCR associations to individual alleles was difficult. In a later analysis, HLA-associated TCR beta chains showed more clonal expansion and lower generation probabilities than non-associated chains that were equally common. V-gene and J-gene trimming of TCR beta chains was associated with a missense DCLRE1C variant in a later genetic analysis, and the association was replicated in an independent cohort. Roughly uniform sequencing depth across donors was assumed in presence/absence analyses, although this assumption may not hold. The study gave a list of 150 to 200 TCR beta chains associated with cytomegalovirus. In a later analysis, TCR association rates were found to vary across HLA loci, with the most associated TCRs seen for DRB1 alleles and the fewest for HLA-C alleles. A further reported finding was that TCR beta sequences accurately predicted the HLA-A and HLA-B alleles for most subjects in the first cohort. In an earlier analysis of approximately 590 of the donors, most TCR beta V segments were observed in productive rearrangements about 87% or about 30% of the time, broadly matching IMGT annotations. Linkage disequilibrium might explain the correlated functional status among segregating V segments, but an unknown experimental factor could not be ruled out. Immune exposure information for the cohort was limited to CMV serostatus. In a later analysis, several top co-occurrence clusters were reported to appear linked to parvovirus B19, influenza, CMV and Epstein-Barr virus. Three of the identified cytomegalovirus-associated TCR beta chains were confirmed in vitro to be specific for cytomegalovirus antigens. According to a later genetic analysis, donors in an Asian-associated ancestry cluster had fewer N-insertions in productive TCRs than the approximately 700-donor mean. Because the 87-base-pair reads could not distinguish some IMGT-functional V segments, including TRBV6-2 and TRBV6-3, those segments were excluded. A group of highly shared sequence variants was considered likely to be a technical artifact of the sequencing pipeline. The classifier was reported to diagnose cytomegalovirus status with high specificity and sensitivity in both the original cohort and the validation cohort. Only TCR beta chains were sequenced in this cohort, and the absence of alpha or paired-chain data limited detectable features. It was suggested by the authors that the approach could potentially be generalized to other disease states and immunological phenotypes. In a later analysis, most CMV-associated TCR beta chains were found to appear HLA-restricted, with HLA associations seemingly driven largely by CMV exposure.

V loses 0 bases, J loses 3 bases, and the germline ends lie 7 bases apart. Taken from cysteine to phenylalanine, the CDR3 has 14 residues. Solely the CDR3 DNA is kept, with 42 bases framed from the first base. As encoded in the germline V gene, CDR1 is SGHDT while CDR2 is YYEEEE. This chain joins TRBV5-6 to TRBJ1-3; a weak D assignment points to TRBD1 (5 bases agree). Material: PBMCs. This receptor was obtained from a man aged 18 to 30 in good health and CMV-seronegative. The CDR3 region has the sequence CASSLAGNGNTIYF. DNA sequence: TGTGCCAGCAGCTTGGCAGGGAATGGAAACACCATATATTTT.